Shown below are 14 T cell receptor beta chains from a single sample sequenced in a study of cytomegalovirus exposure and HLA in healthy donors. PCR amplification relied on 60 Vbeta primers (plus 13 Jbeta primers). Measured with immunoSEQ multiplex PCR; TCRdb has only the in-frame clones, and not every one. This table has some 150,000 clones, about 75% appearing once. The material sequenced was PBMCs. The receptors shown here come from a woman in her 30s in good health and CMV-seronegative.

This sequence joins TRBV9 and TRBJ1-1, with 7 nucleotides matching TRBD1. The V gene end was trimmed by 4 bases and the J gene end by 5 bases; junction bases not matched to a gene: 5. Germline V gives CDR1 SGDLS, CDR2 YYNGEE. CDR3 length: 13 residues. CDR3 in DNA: TGTGCCAGCAGCTTGGGACAGAGTACTGAAGCTTTCTTT. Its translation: CASSLGQSTEAFF.

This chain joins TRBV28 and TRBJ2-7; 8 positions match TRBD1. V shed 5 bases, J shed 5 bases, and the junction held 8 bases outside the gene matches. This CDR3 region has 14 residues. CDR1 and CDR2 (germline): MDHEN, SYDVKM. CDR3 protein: CASSRTGSGDEQYF. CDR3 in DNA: TGTGCCAGCAGTCGGACAGGGAGTGGCGACGAGCAGTACTTC.

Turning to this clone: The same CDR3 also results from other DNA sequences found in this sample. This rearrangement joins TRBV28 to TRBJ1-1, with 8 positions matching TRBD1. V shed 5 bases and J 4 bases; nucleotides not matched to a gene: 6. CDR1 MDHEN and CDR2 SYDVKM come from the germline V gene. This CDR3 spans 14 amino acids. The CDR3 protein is CASSQGARGTEAFF. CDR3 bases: TGTGCCAGCAGTCAGGGGGCGAGGGGCACTGAAGCTTTCTTT.

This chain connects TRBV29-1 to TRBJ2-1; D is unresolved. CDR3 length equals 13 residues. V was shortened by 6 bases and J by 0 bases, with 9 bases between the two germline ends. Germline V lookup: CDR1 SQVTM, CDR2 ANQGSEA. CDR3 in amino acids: CSVGASSYNEQFF. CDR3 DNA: TGCAGCGTCGGAGCGAGCTCCTACAATGAGCAGTTCTTC.

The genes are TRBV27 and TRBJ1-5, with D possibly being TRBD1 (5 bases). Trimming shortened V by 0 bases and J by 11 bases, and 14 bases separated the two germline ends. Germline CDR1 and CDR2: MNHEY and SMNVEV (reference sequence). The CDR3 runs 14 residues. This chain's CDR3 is CASSLSGALRAQHF. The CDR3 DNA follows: TGTGCCAGCAGTTTATCAGGGGCCCTCCGAGCCCAGCATTTT.

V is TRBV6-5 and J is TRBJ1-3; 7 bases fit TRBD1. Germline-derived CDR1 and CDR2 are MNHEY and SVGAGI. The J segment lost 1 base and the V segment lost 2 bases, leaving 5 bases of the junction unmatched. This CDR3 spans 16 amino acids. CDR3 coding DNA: TGTGCCAGCAGTTACCAGGGGGTATTTTCTGGAAACACCATATATTTT. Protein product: CASSYQGVFSGNTIYF.

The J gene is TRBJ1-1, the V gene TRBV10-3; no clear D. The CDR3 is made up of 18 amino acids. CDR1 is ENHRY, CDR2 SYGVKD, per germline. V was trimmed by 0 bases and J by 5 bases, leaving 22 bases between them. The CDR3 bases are TGTGCCATCAGTGAGTCGATGCGGGAAAGCGGGGTCCCTACTGAAGCTTTCTTT. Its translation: CAISESMRESGVPTEAFF.

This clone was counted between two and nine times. The CDR3 sequence is CASIRRISYGYTF. For the CDR3, the DNA is TGTGCCAGCATTCGCAGGATTTCCTATGGCTACACCTTC. This chain links TRBV6-1 with TRBJ1-2; no definite D call. The germline gives CDR1 MNHNS, CDR2 SASEGT. V was shortened by 7 bases and J by 4 bases, with 13 bases between the two germline ends. This CDR3 spans 13 amino acids.

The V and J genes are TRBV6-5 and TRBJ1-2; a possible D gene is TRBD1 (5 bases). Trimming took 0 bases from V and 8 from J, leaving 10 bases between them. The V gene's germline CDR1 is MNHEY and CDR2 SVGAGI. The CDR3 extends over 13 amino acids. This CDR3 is CASSYSGRQGYTF. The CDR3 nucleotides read TGTGCCAGCAGTTACTCGGGGCGTCAGGGCTACACCTTC.

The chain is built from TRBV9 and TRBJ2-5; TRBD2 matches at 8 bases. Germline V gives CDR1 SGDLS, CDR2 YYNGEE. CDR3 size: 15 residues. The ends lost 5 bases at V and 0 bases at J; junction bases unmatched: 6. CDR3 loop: CASREGLGDQETQYF. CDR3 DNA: TGTGCCAGCAGGGAGGGACTAGGAGACCAAGAGACCCAGTACTTC. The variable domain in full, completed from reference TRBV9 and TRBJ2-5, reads DSGVTQTPKHLITATGQRVTLRCSPRSGDLSVYWYQQSLDQGLQFLIQYYNGEERAKGNILERFSAQQFPDLHSELNLSSLELGDSALYFCASREGLGDQETQYFGPGTRLLVL.

CDR3 residues: CASSFGQVNTGELFF. In nucleotides, the CDR3 is TGTGCCAGCTCATTTGGACAGGTGAACACCGGGGAGCTGTTTTTT. The genes are TRBV18 and TRBJ2-2, with TRBD1 matching 7 bases. The junction had 4 bases not matched to a gene; V was cut back by 5 bases and J by 1 base. CDR1 and CDR2 from the germline V gene are KGHSH and LQKENI. The CDR3 loop spans 15 amino acids.

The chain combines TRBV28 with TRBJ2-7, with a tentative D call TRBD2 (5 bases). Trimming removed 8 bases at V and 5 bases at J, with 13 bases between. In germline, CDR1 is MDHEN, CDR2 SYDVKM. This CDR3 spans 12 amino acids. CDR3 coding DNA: TGTGCCAGCGTCCGAGGGAGAGACGAGCAGTACTTC. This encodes CASVRGRDEQYF.

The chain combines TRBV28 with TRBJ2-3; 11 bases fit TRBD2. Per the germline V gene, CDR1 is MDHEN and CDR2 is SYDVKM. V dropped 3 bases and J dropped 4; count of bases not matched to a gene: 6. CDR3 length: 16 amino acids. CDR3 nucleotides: TGTGCCAGCAGTTTGGGGGTAGCGGGGGGGCCAGATACGCAGTATTTT. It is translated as CASSLGVAGGPDTQYF.

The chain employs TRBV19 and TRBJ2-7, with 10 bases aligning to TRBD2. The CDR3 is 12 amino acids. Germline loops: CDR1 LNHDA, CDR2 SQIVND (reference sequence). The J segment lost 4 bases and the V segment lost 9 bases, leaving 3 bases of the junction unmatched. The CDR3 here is CASTSGTYEQYF. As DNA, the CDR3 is TGTGCCAGCACTAGCGGGACTTACGAGCAGTACTTC.